This TCR beta chain came from a study of T cell responses to AZD1222 COVID-19 vaccine. Study-level findings and limits: CD4 TCRs covered the whole spike, strongest at regions 160-218 and 743-854. Baseline serology detected seropositivity in only six or seven AZD1222 recipients.

Profiling relied on immunoSEQ multiplex PCR, and the TCRdb table lists in-frame clones only, not all of them. The profile shows around 120,000 clones, over 75% of them singletons. On this clone: What it recognizes is unknown.

Per germline, CDR1 MGHDK and CDR2 SYGVNS. Trimming stripped 6 bases from V and 0 bases from J, with 18 bases between. The CDR3 is 16 amino acids. Sample: peripheral blood, taken on day 0 of MenACWY control vaccination. The TCR comes from an adult in good health. The chain couples TRBV25-1 to TRBJ2-7; D possibly corresponds to TRBD2 (6 bases). CDR3 amino acids: CASSPPGLFNSYEQYF. The CDR3 region has the DNA TGTGCCAGCAGCCCGCCGGGACTGTTTAACTCCTACGAGCAGTACTTC.